Presented here are 20 T cell receptor beta chains from one specimen sequenced in a study of blood T cell repertoires in COVID-19. TCRdb's copy holds only in-frame clones and misses some; the assay was immunoSEQ multiplex PCR. The table has about 78,000 clones, 85% to 90% seen once. Sequenced material: peripheral blood. The receptors were sampled from a woman older than 75 with active or convalescent COVID-19.

This sequence joins TRBV5-1 and TRBJ2-2; a weak D match, TRBD2 (6 bases). CDR3 length: 17 residues. The V gene lost 6 bases and the J gene lost 0 bases, with 18 bases spanning the gap. Germline V lookup: CDR1 SGHRS, CDR2 YFSETQ. DNA for the CDR3: TGCGCCAGCATTAATCCGAGTGCGGGGCCGAACACCGGGGAGCTGTTTTTT. Its translation: CASINPSAGPNTGELFF.

The gene calls are TRBV5-4 and TRBJ2-7; 7 bases line up with TRBD1. CDR3 length: 15 residues. Germline CDR1 reads SGHNT; CDR2 reads YYREEE (reference sequence). The J segment lost 0 bases and the V segment lost 3 bases, leaving 6 bases of the junction unmatched. The CDR3 reads CASSSRDSSSYEQYF. The DNA for the CDR3 is TGTGCCAGCAGCTCCCGGGACAGCAGCTCCTACGAGCAGTACTTC.

This clone was seen more than once but under ten times. The chain has TRBV19 and TRBJ2-7, with D possibly being TRBD2 (6 bases). The CDR3 extends over 15 amino acids. V gave up 10 bases and J gave up 3 bases, with 22 bases separating them. The germline gives CDR1 LNHDA, CDR2 SQIVND (reference sequence). CDR3 sequence (DNA): TGTGCCACCACTACGCAGGGAGGCGGCAGCTACGAGCAGTACTTC. This translates into CATTTQGGGSYEQYF. Filled out from reference TRBV19 and TRBJ2-7, the complete variable domain reads DGGITQSPKYLFRKEGQNVTLSCEQNLNHDAMYWYRQDPGQGLRLIYYSQIVNDFQKGDIAEGYSVSREKKESFPLTVTSAQKNPTAFYLCATTTQGGGSYEQYFGPGTRLTVT.

This chain uses TRBV27 with TRBJ2-7, with a tentative D call TRBD2 (6 bases). V shed 2 bases and J shed 7 bases, with 9 bases lying between them. The CDR3 extends over 12 amino acids. CDR1 MNHEY and CDR2 SMNVEV come from the germline V gene (reference sequence). This chain's CDR3 is CASSLMGGEQYF. DNA for the CDR3: TGTGCCAGCAGTTTAATGGGGGGTGAGCAGTACTTC.

CDR3 loop: CASSEGLNSYEQYF. DNA for the CDR3: TGTGCCAGCAGTGAGGGACTAAACTCCTACGAGCAGTACTTC. The chain recombines TRBV6-1 with TRBJ2-7; TRBD2 agrees at 7 bases. The CDR3 extends over 14 amino acids. Trimming removed 3 bases from V and 0 bases from J; junction bases left unmatched: 2. From germline, CDR1 is MNHNS and CDR2 SASEGT.

V gene TRBV7-2 combines with J gene TRBJ1-1, with 8 bases fitting TRBD1. This CDR3 region has 14 residues. Germline trimming cut 4 bases from V and 5 bases from J; bases unmatched to any gene: 6. The germline V gene encodes CDR1 SGHTA and CDR2 FQGNSA. The CDR3 reads CASSSVTGETEAFF. DNA of the CDR3: TGTGCCAGCAGCTCGGTGACAGGGGAGACTGAAGCTTTCTTT.

This clone was counted only a few times. CDR3 sequence reads: CASSLHTGELFF. CDR3 coding DNA: TGTGCCAGCAGCCTCCACACCGGGGAGCTGTTTTTT. The chain combines TRBV7-2 with TRBJ2-2; no clear D gene. The V end was cut by 5 bases, the J end by 3 bases, with 4 bases between. Germline V gene data show CDR1 as SGHTA and CDR2 as FQGNSA. There are 12 residues in the CDR3. The entire variable domain, with the rest obtained from reference TRBV7-2 and TRBJ2-2, is as follows: GAGVSQSPSNKVTEKGKDVELRCDPISGHTALYWYRQSLGQGLEFLIYFQGNSAPDKSGLPSDRFSAERTGGSVSTLTIQRTQQEDSAVYLCASSLHTGELFFGEGSRLTVL.

This clone is termed medium-sized (0.01 to 0.1%). The rearrangement joins TRBV7-3 to TRBJ2-3; D possibly corresponds to TRBD1 (5 bases). From germline, CDR1 is SGHTA and CDR2 FQGTGA. The V end was cut by 4 bases, the J end by 2 bases, with 13 bases between. The CDR3 runs to 15 residues. CDR3 nucleotide sequence: TGTGCCAGCAGCTGGGGCTTTTCACACACAGATACGCAGTATTTT. It translates to CASSWGFSHTDTQYF.

The chain combines TRBV10-1 with TRBJ2-7; unclear D gene. The V and J ends lost 0 bases and 4 bases respectively, with 7 bases between them. Germline V gene lookup returns CDR1 WNHNN and CDR2 SYGVQD (reference sequence). The CDR3 is made up of 13 amino acids. This chain's CDR3 is CASSESIQYEQYF. Here the CDR3 DNA reads TGCGCCAGCAGTGAGTCGATACAGTACGAGCAGTACTTC.

The chain links TRBV11-2 to TRBJ2-5; 8 bases agree with TRBD1. J was trimmed by 5 bases and V by 4 bases; bases with no gene match: 9. In germline, CDR1 is SGHAT, CDR2 FQNNGV. This CDR3 spans 15 amino acids. The CDR3 region is CASSSNRGIRETQYF. CDR3 sequence (DNA): TGTGCCAGCAGCTCAAACAGGGGGATTAGGGAGACCCAGTACTTC.

This clone was counted once. This chain joins TRBV28 and TRBJ1-5; D remains ambiguous. V dropped 2 bases and J dropped 7 bases, with 6 bases sitting between them. Germline V gives CDR1 MDHEN, CDR2 SYDVKM. There are 12 residues in the CDR3. The CDR3 coding sequence is TGTGCCAGCAGTTTAACAGACCAGCCCCAGCATTTT. The encoded protein is CASSLTDQPQHF.

This clone appeared a single time. V and J are TRBV24-1 and TRBJ1-1; D is possibly TRBD1 (6 bases). CDR1 and CDR2 from the germline V gene are KGHDR and SFDVKD. The ends were cut back, 7 bases at V and 4 bases at J, with 15 bases in the middle. There are 14 residues in the CDR3. The chain's CDR3 is CATRGPGQATEAFF. CDR3 nucleotides: TGTGCCACCAGGGGACCGGGACAAGCCACTGAAGCTTTCTTT.

V usage is TRBV7-2 and J usage is TRBJ1-1; TRBD1 aligns across 7 bases. Germline V gene lookup returns CDR1 SGHTA and CDR2 FQGNSA. Unmatched junction bases numbered 5, after V lost 2 bases and J lost 5 bases. This CDR3 region has 14 residues. CDR3 amino acids: CASSLFQTGTEAFF. The CDR3 region has the DNA TGTGCCAGCAGCTTATTTCAGACAGGGACTGAAGCTTTCTTT.

The CDR3 DNA reads TGTGCCAGCAGAAGATCGGACAGTAACTATGGCTACACCTTC. Its protein is CASRRSDSNYGYTF. The V call is TRBV2, the J call TRBJ1-2; the D gene is possibly TRBD1 (6 bases). V was trimmed by 6 bases and J by 1 base, leaving 12 bases between them. This CDR3 contains 14 residues. In germline, CDR1 is SNHLY, CDR2 FYNNEI.

The gene calls are TRBV10-3 and TRBJ2-1; 7 bases align to TRBD1. V shed 11 bases, J shed 6 bases, and the junction held 10 bases outside the gene matches. There are 13 residues in the CDR3. The germline V gene encodes CDR1 ENHRY and CDR2 SYGVKD. CDR3 protein: CAFRDSSVNEQFF. CDR3 sequence (DNA): TGTGCCTTCCGGGACAGTAGTGTCAATGAGCAGTTCTTC.

The V and J genes are TRBV11-2 and TRBJ2-7, with TRBD1 as a possible D gene (5 bases). V lost 1 base and J lost 4, with 8 bases in between. CDR1 SGHAT and CDR2 FQNNGV come from the germline V gene. This CDR3 spans 13 amino acids. This chain's CDR3 is CASSLGQRYEQYF. The DNA of the CDR3 is TGTGCCAGCAGCTTAGGACAGAGATACGAGCAGTACTTC.

The chain employs TRBV28 and TRBJ1-1; D not certain. V was clipped by 3 bases and J by 6 bases, with 17 bases between them. CDR3 length equals 15 residues. Germline values: CDR1 MDHEN, CDR2 SYDVKM. The CDR3 DNA reads TGTGCCAGCAGTTTTCGTTTGGTTAGAATCGCTGAAGCTTTCTTT. This codes for CASSFRLVRIAEAFF.

The chain recombines TRBV5-4 with TRBJ1-5; TRBD1 matches at 10 bases. V lost 2 bases, J lost 6 bases, and 8 bases stayed unmatched. CDR3 length: 16 residues. Germline V gives CDR1 SGHNT, CDR2 YYREEE (reference sequence). Written as DNA, the CDR3 is TGTGCCAGCAGCTTCGGGACAGGGGAGTTAAGTCAGCCCCAGCATTTT. Translation gives CASSFGTGELSQPQHF.

Written as DNA, the CDR3 is TGTGCCAGCAGTGACCTAGCGGGAGAGTTACAGTTCTTC. This codes for CASSDLAGELQFF. V usage is TRBV2 and J usage is TRBJ2-1; TRBD2 agrees at 10 bases. Germline V gives CDR1 SNHLY, CDR2 FYNNEI. The V segment lost 3 bases and the J segment 13 bases; nucleotides outside the gene matches: 6. The CDR3 is 13 residues long.

V and J are TRBV10-3 and TRBJ2-7; possibly TRBD2 for D (5 bases). V was pared by 3 bases and J by 2 bases, with 11 bases between. This CDR3 has 14 amino acids. Per the germline V gene, CDR1 is ENHRY and CDR2 is SYGVKD. The CDR3 region has the DNA TGTGCCATCAGTGAAAGTGGGAGCGCCTACGAGCAGTACTTC. It specifies CAISESGSAYEQYF.